This T cell receptor (beta chain) was captured by sequencing in a study of shared clonotypes between healthy human individuals. For the study at large: Three plates were used per donor for CD4 naive, three for CD4 memory, two for CD8 naive and one for CD8 memory.

Running of the assay took place at deep level. Some clones are missing from TCRdb's copy, which holds only in-frame ones; the method was immunoSEQ multiplex PCR. The sample gives over 850,000 clones, 78% of which show up once; more than 0.5% is in the top ten. CD4+ cells underwent separation, giving CD45RA+ naive and CD45RA-negative memory subsets. The germline CDR1 and CDR2 sequences are MRHNA and SNTAGT. The CDR3 contains 13 residues. With 0 bases clipped from V and 8 bases from J, the junction kept 2 bases outside the gene matches. This receptor was taken from a man between 18 and 35 years old in good health. Some clones in this sample may be carry-over from other donors' samples. The chain joins TRBV6-4 to TRBJ1-2; 8 bases match TRBD1. Sequenced: memory CD4+ T cells from PBMCs. Subset here: CD45RA-negative fraction. This CDR3 reads CASSDSNRGGYTF. The CDR3 DNA reads as TGTGCCAGCAGTGACTCCAACAGGGGGGGCTACACCTTC.